This T cell receptor (beta chain) stems from a study of human T cells and chemical hapten exposure. Losses at the gene ends were 1 base for V and 0 bases for J; bases not matched to a gene: 2. The CDR3 length is 16 residues. Only a few counts were recorded for this clonotype. TCRdb ran MiXCR on the RACE reads and lists one entry per CDR3 protein. The sample consists of more than 100,000 distinct CDR3 sequences, roughly 15% of them appearing once. Regarding time point: patch test 1, 2 weeks after DPC sensitization. Treatment here: therapeutic diphenylcyclopropenone sensitization with weekly scalp DPC. This chain uses TRBV12-3 or TRBV12-4 with TRBJ2-3; the match to TRBD2 covers 9 bases. This sample comprised whole blood, obtained in connection with sensitization to the hapten diphenylcyclopropenone (DPC). The receptor was derived from a young man with alopecia areata. Some clones in this sample may be carry-over from other donors' samples. CDR3 region: CASSLGTSESTDTQYF. CDR3 bases: TGTGCCAGCAGTTTAGGGACTAGCGAAAGCACAGATACGCAGTATTTT.